Listed below are T cell receptor beta chains from one sample, sequenced in a study of patients and donors after allogeneic stem cell transplantation. TCRdb re-derived calls from the RT-PCR reads in MiXCR, one entry per CDR3 protein. This repertoire shows 150,000 to 250,000 distinct CDR3 sequences, 41% found once; its top ten account for 30% to 35%. The sample consisted of blood, either unsorted or a sorted T cell fraction (not recorded which). The receptors stem from a human donor who was either an allogeneic HSCT recipient or a stem cell or donor lymphocyte infusion donor (not recorded which). It is not recorded whose cells these are; they may come from a transplant donor. CDR3s include the opening cysteine and the closing phenylalanine or tryptophan. D genes are given only for firm matches. Some rows mark clone size as missing; the rest say once, few, many or name a class of expanded clone.

clone_size d_call j_call v_call cdr3_aa cdr3_nt
few TRBD2 TRBJ2-3 TRBV10-3 CAISGSRTDTQYF TGTGCCATTAGCGGGAGTCGCACAGATACGCAGTATTTT
NA NA TRBJ2-3 TRBV13 CASSISGTDTQYF TGTGCCAGCAGCATAAGCGGCACAGATACGCAGTATTTT
NA TRBD1 TRBJ1-3 TRBV5-1 CASSLEQGAFGNTIYF TGCGCCAGCAGCTTGGAACAGGGGGCCTTTGGAAACACCATATATTTT
few NA TRBJ2-5 TRBV12-3/TRBV12-4 CASSSDSIQETQYF TGTGCCAGCAGTTCCGATTCTATCCAAGAGACCCAGTACTTC
few TRBD1 TRBJ2-7 TRBV27 CASRPRGGSGEQYF TGTGCCAGCAGACCGAGAGGGGGCTCTGGAGAGCAGTACTTC
few NA TRBJ2-7 TRBV29-1 CSVEKRSLVGEQYF TGCAGCGTTGAAAAGCGGTCTTTGGTGGGGGAGCAGTACTTC
few TRBD2 TRBJ2-5 TRBV5-5 CASSLEVSSGRETQYF TGTGCCAGCAGCTTGGAGGTGTCTAGCGGGAGAGAGACCCAGTACTTC
NA NA TRBJ1-5 TRBV6-2/TRBV6-3 CASSYPTDSNQPQHF TGTGCCAGCAGTTACCCGACAGATAGCAATCAGCCCCAGCATTTT
NA TRBD1 TRBJ2-5 TRBV11-1 CASSRTLGQQETQYF TGTGCCAGCAGCCGGACCTTGGGACAGCAAGAGACCCAGTACTTC
NA TRBD1 TRBJ2-2 TRBV4-3 CASSLSRDRSTGELFF TGCGCCAGCAGCTTAAGCCGGGACAGGAGCACCGGGGAGCTGTTTTTT
few NA TRBJ1-2 TRBV20-1 CSARELAASNYGYTF TGCAGTGCTAGAGAGTTGGCAGCTTCTAACTATGGCTACACCTTC
NA NA TRBJ1-4 TRBV5-1 CASSPAGVDEKLFF TGCGCCAGCAGCCCCGCAGGGGTTGATGAAAAACTGTTTTTT
NA NA TRBJ1-2 TRBV7-6 CASSITMGGAADGYTF TGTGCCAGCAGCATAACAATGGGGGGCGCGGCCGATGGCTACACCTTC
once NA TRBJ2-5 TRBV2 CASMRGQETQYF TGTGCCAGCATGCGGGGACAAGAGACCCAGTACTTC
NA NA TRBJ1-5 TRBV12-3/TRBV12-4 CASSQGLHSNQPQHF TGTGCCAGCAGCCAGGGGCTCCATAGCAATCAGCCCCAGCATTTT
NA NA TRBJ2-7 TRBV27 CASSHRGGEQYF TGTGCCAGCAGCCACCGAGGGGGCGAGCAGTACTTC